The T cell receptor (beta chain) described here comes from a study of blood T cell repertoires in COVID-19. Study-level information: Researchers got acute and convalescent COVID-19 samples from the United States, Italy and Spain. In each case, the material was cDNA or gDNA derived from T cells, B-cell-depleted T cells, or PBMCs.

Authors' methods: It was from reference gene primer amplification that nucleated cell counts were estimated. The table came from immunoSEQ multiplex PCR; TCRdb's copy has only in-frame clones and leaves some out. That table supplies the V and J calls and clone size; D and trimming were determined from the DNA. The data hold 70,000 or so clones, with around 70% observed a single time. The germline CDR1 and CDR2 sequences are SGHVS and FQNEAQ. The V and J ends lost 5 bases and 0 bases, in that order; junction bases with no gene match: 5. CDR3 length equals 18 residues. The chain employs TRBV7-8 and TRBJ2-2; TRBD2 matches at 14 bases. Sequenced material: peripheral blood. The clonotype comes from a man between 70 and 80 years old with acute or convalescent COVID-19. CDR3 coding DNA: TGTGCCAGCAGCCAGGGACTAGCGGGAGTAGCGAACACCGGGGAGCTGTTTTTT. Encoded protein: CASSQGLAGVANTGELFF.